A selection of T cell receptor beta chains follows, all from one sample in a study of CD8+ T cells in alopecia areata. Assay: immunoSEQ multiplex PCR; the TCRdb copy retains only in-frame clones and omits some. The table shows approximately 180,000 clones, with 60% occurring only once. The input for sequencing was CD4+ T cells sorted from blood, taken at week 24, from a patient treated with tofacitinib. Every receptor here comes from a human donor with alopecia areata. CDR3s include the opening cysteine and the closing phenylalanine or tryptophan. The D gene is left open where the match is weak. Size values are once, few and many counts, or a class for expanded clones, and some rows have none.

-	TRBD2	TRBJ2-7	TRBV29-1	TGCAGCGTTGTATCCCTAGCGGGGCAATACGAGCAGTACTTC	CSVVSLAGQYEQYF
-	TRBD1	TRBJ1-2	TRBV20-1	TGCAGTGGATGGGACAGGGATACTTTAACCTTC	CSGWDRDTLTF
-	-	TRBJ2-7	TRBV18	TGTGCCAGCTCACCACGACAGGCAGGAATCTACGAGCAGTACTTC	CASSPRQAGIYEQYF
-	-	TRBJ2-4	TRBV5-6	TGTGCCAGCAGCCCCGACGTCGAGCAGCCTCAGTACTTC	CASSPDVEQPQYF
-	TRBD1	TRBJ2-5	TRBV30	TGTGCCTGGAGAGCCGGGACAGCCCAAGAGACCCAGTACTTC	CAWRAGTAQETQYF
-	-	TRBJ2-7	TRBV30	TGTGCCTGGAGTCCACAGGGACTCGAGCAGTACTTC	CAWSPQGLEQYF
few	TRBD1	TRBJ1-6	TRBV11-2	TGTGCCAGCAGCCGCGGGACAGGAATGCCAAGCTCCTATAATTCACCCCTCCACTTT	CASSRGTGMPSSYNSPLHF
-	-	TRBJ2-4	TRBV7-2	TGTGCCAGCAGCTTCGCCGCCCATTCAGCCAAAAACATTCAGTACTTC	CASSFAAHSAKNIQYF
-	-	TRBJ2-7	TRBV11-1	TGTGCCAGCAGCTTAACGAATAACCCTTACGAGCAGTACTTC	CASSLTNNPYEQYF
-	-	TRBJ2-5	TRBV5-1	TGCGCCAGCAGCTTGGCCGGGACATCCTCTTTAGAGACCCAGTACTTC	CASSLAGTSSLETQYF
-	-	TRBJ1-2	TRBV30	TGTGCCTGGAGTGTACCAGGGCCAGACTATGGCTACACCTTC	CAWSVPGPDYGYTF
few	-	TRBJ2-5	TRBV10-3	TGTGCCATCAGTGAGCGTCCTCAAGAGACCCAGTACTTC	CAISERPQETQYF
once	-	TRBJ1-1	TRBV15	TGTGCCACCAGCAGAGATGTTCGGTGGAAGGGCTTGGTCTTCTTT	CATSRDVRWKGLVFF
once	-	TRBJ2-1	TRBV1	TGCACCAGCAGCCAAGTAGGTCAGGTATACAATGAGCAGTTCTTC	CTSSQVGQVYNEQFF
-	-	TRBJ1-6	TRBV11-3	TGTGCCAGCAGCTTAGTCAAGAGTTCACCCCTCCACTTT	CASSLVKSSPLHF
-	-	TRBJ1-6	TRBV18	TGTGCCAGCTCACCACTGGAAAGCGATAATTCACCCCTCCACTTT	CASSPLESDNSPLHF
few	-	TRBJ1-2	TRBV6-5	TGTGCCAGCAGTGAAAGTAGATTGTCCTATGGCTACACCTTC	CASSESRLSYGYTF